This TCR beta chain was found in a study of blood T cell repertoires in COVID-19 (dated by TCRdb to the early 2020s). Regarding the research as a whole: Samples covering the acute and convalescent phases of COVID-19 were provided by collaborators in the United States, Italy and Spain. The material from the prospective study consisted of cDNA or gDNA derived from T cells, B-cell-depleted T cells, or PBMCs. The dataset comprised deeply sampled blood TCRbeta repertoires from subjects exposed to, actively infected with, or recovered from COVID-19. The repertoires were made available in a free public database intended to serve as a resource for research on the immune response to SARS-CoV-2. Samples came from the ongoing ImmuneRACE study (first 160 participants) plus 1,254 subjects from 6 global collaborators. Sample metadata almost always included a de-identified subject ID, COVID-19 status, age in years and sex. Where available, HLA class I and class II types were obtained from metadata supplied by the sample provider rather than from assay-based typing. The paper as a whole reports these results and caveats: How much clinical and demographic metadata was included differed by source and by participant, and the metadata was provided uncurated.

From a lookup of the germline V gene, CDR1 and CDR2 are MNHEY and SVGAGI. Measured from the cysteine to the phenylalanine, the CDR3 is 15 residues long. Of all the DNA, just the CDR3 is kept, 45 bases in frame from base 1. V is shortened by 8 bases, J by 2 bases, and the region joining them spans 17 bases. The table lists this clone with a count of one. It lacks a known antigen. Within one base of it there is no much larger clone, and no base qualities were kept. TCRbeta CDR3 regions were amplified from genomic DNA using the immunoSEQ Assay, a bias-controlled multiplex PCR. The original methods were these. The number of nucleated cells in each sample was estimated by amplification of reference gene primers within the assay. Sequence reads were collapsed and filtered to measure the absolute abundance of every unique TCRbeta CDR3 rearrangement. For each sample, productive Simpson clonality was calculated as the square root of Simpson's diversity index across productive rearrangements. TCRdb obtained this table from immuneACCESS and retained in-frame rearrangements with V and J assigned. These tables miss some clones; where compared with another copy, unresolved V genes account for less than half of the shortfall, and the remainder is unexplained. V and J calls and clone size come straight from that table; D and trimming were deduced from the DNA. The sample includes around 140,000 clones, with 88% observed a single time. Of the sample, approximately 2.5% falls within the top ten clones.

One collaborating source in Seattle enrolled patients while the patients were actively infected and followed the patients over time throughout the course of disease. Collaborating institutions collected whole blood in K2EDTA tubes following their own protocols. Collaborator samples were shipped for TCRbeta analysis as frozen whole blood, isolated PBMCs, or DNA extracted from either sample type. Sequenced sample: peripheral blood. The source is a human donor with COVID-19, enrolled during active disease. The donor label of this sample is uncertain. The V gene is TRBV6-5 and the J gene is TRBJ2-3, and possibly TRBD2, on 6 matching bases. This receptor has the CDR3 CASQPYSGVTDTQYF. The DNA sequence follows: TGTGCCAGCCAACCTTATTCGGGGGTCACAGATACGCAGTATTTT.